These T cell receptor beta chains were read from a single sample in a study of blood T cell repertoires in COVID-19. TCRdb keeps only in-frame clones here, not all; method: immunoSEQ multiplex PCR. The table shows more than 250,000 clones, with almost 85% occurring only once. The source material was peripheral blood. Every receptor here comes from a man between 50 and 59 years old with active or convalescent COVID-19. CDR3s leave out the opening cysteine and the closing phenylalanine or tryptophan. The order of the fields is D gene, V gene, J gene, CDR3 protein. The D gene is left open where the match is weak.

.	TRBV19	TRBJ2-1	ASSTRLGINNEQF
.	TRBV6-5	TRBJ2-7	ATKMDRRQIEQY
.	TRBV5-1	TRBJ1-1	ASSLEAGEAF
.	TRBV6-5	TRBJ2-5	ASSYSLLQNQETQY
.	TRBV4-2	TRBJ2-3	ASSQDSLAIWDTQY
TRBD2	TRBV7-2	TRBJ2-3	ASSRGLAGGGDTQY
.	TRBV23-1	TRBJ1-1	ASSQPVAPQDTEAF
TRBD2	TRBV12-5	TRBJ2-2	ASGSDSGSSGELF
.	TRBV19	TRBJ1-3	ASSIGRTFGDTIY
.	TRBV18	TRBJ1-2	ASSFGEGGYT
.	TRBV6-5	TRBJ1-5	ASSSEGIQPQH
.	TRBV7-3	TRBJ2-1	ASSPMGDEQF
TRBD1	TRBV29-1	TRBJ1-1	SGGEAGGTEAF
TRBD2	TRBV5-1	TRBJ2-1	ASSWGLARTSYNEQF
.	TRBV28	TRBJ1-5	VVARGNQPQH
TRBD2	TRBV7-9	TRBJ2-3	ASSLGLAVTDTQY
.	TRBV3-1/TRBV3-2	TRBJ2-2	ASRRRGPNTGELF
.	TRBV6-6	TRBJ1-3	ASSYAPEAGNTIY
.	TRBV27	TRBJ2-7	ASMPRQGNPTGDEQY
TRBD1	TRBV6-5	TRBJ1-1	ATYRGYHTEAF
TRBD2	TRBV27	TRBJ2-2	ASSPSGSRGGELF
.	TRBV20-1	TRBJ1-5	SASWANQPQH
.	TRBV4-1	TRBJ1-3	ASSPRTDIAGNTIY
.	TRBV6-6	TRBJ1-1	ASSLDSDPPS
.	TRBV30	TRBJ1-5	AWSDGSNQPQH
.	TRBV5-5	TRBJ2-2	ASSNRAPNTGELF
.	TRBV7-9	TRBJ1-1	ASSGRTGLISYEAF
.	TRBV6-5	TRBJ1-5	ASSLSWGAAQPQH
.	TRBV5-1	TRBJ1-1	ASSPGLGGTEAF
TRBD2	TRBV5-6	TRBJ2-1	ASSVHGTKNEQF
.	TRBV19	TRBJ2-7	ASSIGGAGYYEQY
.	TRBV5-4	TRBJ1-1	ASSLASMNTEAF
.	TRBV7-8	TRBJ2-7	ASSLGRERNEQY
TRBD1	TRBV27	TRBJ1-4	ASSPQGAGEKLF
.	TRBV5-1	TRBJ2-5	ASSAISQETQY
.	TRBV11-2	TRBJ2-7	ASSLDRGGWYEQY
TRBD2	TRBV4-1	TRBJ2-7	ASSQTLAVYEQY
.	TRBV21-1	TRBJ2-1	ASSLPGQGNNEQF
.	TRBV18	TRBJ1-2	ASSPVAGTDYGYT
.	TRBV3-1/TRBV3-2	TRBJ1-4	ASSHIWGHHDEKLF
.	TRBV27	TRBJ1-6	ASSLEPRTYSPLH
TRBD2	TRBV5-1	TRBJ2-2	ASSPRAGAGTGELF
.	TRBV7-9	TRBJ1-1	ASRFSPDYTEAF
TRBD2	TRBV7-2	TRBJ2-5	ASSLEGAGRETQY
TRBD2	TRBV12-5	TRBJ2-1	ARGPMRLAVNEQF
.	TRBV6-6	TRBJ1-5	ASTSDYSNQPQH
.	TRBV28	TRBJ1-1	ASSSPTEAF
.	TRBV3-1/TRBV3-2	TRBJ2-7	ASSQIGLAASSYEQY
.	TRBV28	TRBJ2-1	ASSPSHSYNEQF
TRBD1	TRBV29-1	TRBJ2-7	SVTGVRGEQY
.	TRBV15	TRBJ1-2	ATSREPGGRRT
TRBD2	TRBV5-1	TRBJ2-1	ASSLASSGGYNEQF
.	TRBV10-2	TRBJ1-1	ASSAQGNTEAF
.	TRBV20-1	TRBJ2-2	SATGAGELF
TRBD1	TRBV9	TRBJ1-4	ASSRGQGNEKLF
.	TRBV5-1	TRBJ2-2	ASSRDTGELF
.	TRBV7-3	TRBJ1-1	ASSLGGVGTEAF